This T cell receptor (beta chain) emerged from a study of T cell changes during pregnancy in multiple sclerosis. The repertoire was sequenced with immunoSEQ multiplex PCR; TCRdb's copy has only in-frame clones and lacks some. The sample includes tens of thousands of clones, around 90% seen only once; the top ten take more than 1.5%. The source of this sequence is a female donor with multiple sclerosis, enrolled in a pregnancy study. Specimen: peripheral blood, collected in the first trimester of pregnancy.

The CDR3 region is CASSLGGTALYEQYF. CDR3 coding DNA: TGCGCCAGCAGCTTGGGCGGGACAGCACTGTACGAGCAGTACTTC. The gene calls are TRBV5-1 and TRBJ2-7, with D possibly being TRBD1 (7 bases). From germline, CDR1 is SGHRS and CDR2 YFSETQ. This CDR3 spans 15 amino acids. V was clipped by 0 bases and J by 4 bases, with 14 bases between them.